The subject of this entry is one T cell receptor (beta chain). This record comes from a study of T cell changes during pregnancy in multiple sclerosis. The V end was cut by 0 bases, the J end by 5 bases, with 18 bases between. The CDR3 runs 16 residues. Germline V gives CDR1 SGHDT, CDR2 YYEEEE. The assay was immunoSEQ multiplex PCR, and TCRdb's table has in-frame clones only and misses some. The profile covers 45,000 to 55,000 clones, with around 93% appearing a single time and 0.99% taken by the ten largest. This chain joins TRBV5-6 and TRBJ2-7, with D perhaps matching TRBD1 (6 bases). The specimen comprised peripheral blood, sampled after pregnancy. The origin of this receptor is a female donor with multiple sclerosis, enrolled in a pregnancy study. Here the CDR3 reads CASSLVGSTGVHEQYF. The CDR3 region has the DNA TGTGCCAGCAGCTTGGTGGGTTCGACAGGCGTCCACGAGCAGTACTTC.